This TCR beta chain derives from a study of T cell responses to AZD1222 COVID-19 vaccine. Looked up from germline, CDR1 is SGHDT and CDR2 is YYEEEE. CDR3 length: 13 residues. V dropped 4 bases and J dropped 0 bases, with 7 bases sitting between them. Here immunoSEQ multiplex PCR was the method, and the copy in TCRdb shows in-frame clones only, minus some. The sample records 170,000 or so clones, about 90% being singletons. The receptor was derived from an adult in good health. The source was peripheral blood, collected on day 0 of AZD1222 vaccination. The chain combines TRBV5-6 with TRBJ1-1; D unresolved. CDR3 DNA: TGTGCCAGCAGCCCCGGGTTGAACACTGAAGCTTTCTTT. Residues: CASSPGLNTEAFF.